The following is a TCR beta chain sequence with its context. Original processing notes: Reference gene primer amplification gave nucleated cell count estimates. Sequencing used immunoSEQ multiplex PCR; TCRdb keeps in-frame clones, though not all of them. V, J and clone size are those of that table, while D and trimming were read from the DNA. The sample has 170,000 or so clones, about 86% seen once. The data were taken from a study of blood T cell repertoires in COVID-19. The wider study: From the United States, Italy and Spain came samples of acute and convalescent COVID-19. T cells, B-cell-depleted T cells, or PBMCs provided the cDNA or gDNA that served as material.

Trimming removed 4 bases from V and 7 bases from J; junction bases left unmatched: 11. Germline lookup yields CDR1 SGDLS and CDR2 YYNGEE. CDR3 length: 15 residues. This TCR was recovered from a middle-aged man with active or convalescent COVID-19. The sequenced sample consisted of peripheral blood. V usage is TRBV9 and J usage is TRBJ2-1, with 7 bases matching TRBD2. This CDR3 reads CASSSQGLVFNEQFF. Here the CDR3 DNA reads TGTGCCAGCAGCTCTCAAGGACTAGTATTTAATGAGCAGTTCTTC.